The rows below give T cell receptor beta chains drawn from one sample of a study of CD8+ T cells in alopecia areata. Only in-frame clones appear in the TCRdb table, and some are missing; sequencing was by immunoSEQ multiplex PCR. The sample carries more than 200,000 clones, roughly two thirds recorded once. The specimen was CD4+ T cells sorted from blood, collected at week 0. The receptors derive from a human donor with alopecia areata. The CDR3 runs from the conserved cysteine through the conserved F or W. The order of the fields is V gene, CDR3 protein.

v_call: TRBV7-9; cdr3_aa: CASSFDTGQGEQYF
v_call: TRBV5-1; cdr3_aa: CASRRDRDGEAFF
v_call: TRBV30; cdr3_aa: CAWSVFGETQYF
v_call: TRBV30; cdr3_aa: CAWSEGMNQPQHF
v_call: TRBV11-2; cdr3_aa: CASRALRTGGGYGYTF
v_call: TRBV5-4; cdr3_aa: CASSTNYNEQFF
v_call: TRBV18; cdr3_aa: CASSRGQQETQYF
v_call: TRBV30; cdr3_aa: CAWRPALTIYF
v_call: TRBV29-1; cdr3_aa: CSVRAGGPVSNEQFF
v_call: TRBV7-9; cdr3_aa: CASSLVAGSTDTQYF
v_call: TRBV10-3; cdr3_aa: CATGQGANTEAFF
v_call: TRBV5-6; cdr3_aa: CASSQLQRSTEAFF
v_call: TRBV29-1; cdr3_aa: CSVAKGSGANVLTF
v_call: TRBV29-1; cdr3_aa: CSVGSGANVLTF
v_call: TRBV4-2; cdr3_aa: CASSQSGGEGYNEQFF
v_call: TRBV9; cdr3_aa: CASSVVGREGMNEQFF
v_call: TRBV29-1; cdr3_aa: CSVRDYRSTDTQYF
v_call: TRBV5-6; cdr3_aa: CASSYRRFDGNEQFF
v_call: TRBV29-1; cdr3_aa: CSVDGDSPGANVLTF
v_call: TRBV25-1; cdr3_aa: CASSELATIYF
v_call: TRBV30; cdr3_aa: CAWKVDRSSYNSPLHF
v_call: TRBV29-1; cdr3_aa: CSVARSTSTDTQYF
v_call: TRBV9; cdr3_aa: CASSVVAGTGNEQFF
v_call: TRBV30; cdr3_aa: CAWSEGGLVFF
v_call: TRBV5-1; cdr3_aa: CASSLEAGLATKTQYF
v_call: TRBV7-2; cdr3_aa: CASSLAPGQRSYGYTF
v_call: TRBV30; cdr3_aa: CAWGMQGNQPQHF
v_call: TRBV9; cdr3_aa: CASSPRQGIASPLHF
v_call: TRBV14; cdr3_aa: CASSRIAGETQYF
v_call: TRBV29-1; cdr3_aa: CSPSGVEEQYF
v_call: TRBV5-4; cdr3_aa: CASSTRLAGSTDTQYF
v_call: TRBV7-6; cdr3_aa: CASSQTYRDTGELFF
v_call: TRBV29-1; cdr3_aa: CSVEASPRETQYF
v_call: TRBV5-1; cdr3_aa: CASSLIDQPQHF
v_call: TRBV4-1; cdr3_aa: CASSQGPGSGYTF
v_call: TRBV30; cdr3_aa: CAWRQGAGELFF
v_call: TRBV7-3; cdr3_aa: CASSLLGGLETQYF
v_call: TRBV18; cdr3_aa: CASSPEDRDASSYNSPLHF
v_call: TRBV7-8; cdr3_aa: CASSLKRETSGHEQFF
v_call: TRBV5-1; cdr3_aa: CASSIGTSGVLQETQYF
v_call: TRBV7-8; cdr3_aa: CASSRGYEQFF
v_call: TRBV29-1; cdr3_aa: CSVNDGDRGIYEQYF
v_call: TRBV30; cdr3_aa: CAWSQIGDNDYGYTF
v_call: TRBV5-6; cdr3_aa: CASSLGRTAYQETQYF
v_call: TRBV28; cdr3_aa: CASSPMYEQYF